This TCR beta chain comes out of a study of Ad26.COV2.S vaccination and SARS-CoV-2 variants (TCRdb year 2021). For the wider study: Vaccine-arm donors were drawn from COV1001, a multicentre, randomized, double-blind, placebo-controlled phase I-IIa trial of Ad26.COV2.S in healthy adults. The TCR-sequenced set comprised approximately 30 samples: some 20 Ad26.COV2.S vaccine recipients, 5 placebo recipients and 8 SARS-CoV-2 convalescent individuals. The specificity and breadth of SARS-CoV-2-reactive T cell receptors after Ad26.COV2.S vaccination were assessed by TCRbeta repertoire sequencing. Ad26.COV2.S was administered intramuscularly at a dose of 5x10^10 or 1x10^11 viral particles, either as one shot or as two shots given 56 days apart. Trial participants were randomized into five groups of five, in which low-dose or high-dose Ad26.COV2.S was given once or twice, or placebo was given on both occasions. Investigators remained blinded to trial group allocation during experiments and outcome assessment. General conclusions and limits of the study: The authors noted that the TCR breadth and depth analyses may have underestimated total T cell responses. The study was not powered to compare responses between vaccine doses or regimens. Non-spike TCR breadth was comparable between vaccine and placebo recipients, consistent with the vaccine containing only spike. Ad26.COV2.S recipients had higher spike-specific TCR breadth than placebo recipients (P = 0.0014). After vaccination, spike-specific CD8+ and CD4+ T cell responses were reported to show substantial breadth.

The sample's treatment or condition label, in plain terms: 19 received Ad26.COV2.S at low or high dose, single or two shots; 5 received placebo; per-sample allocation not given. For vaccine and placebo recipients, repertoires were sequenced using samples collected on day 63 after the first injection. In Cohort 1b, roughly 25 adults aged 18-55 years were enrolled at a single site in Boston, USA, between 29 July and 7 August 2020. Ad26.COV2.S consisted of a replication-incompetent adenovirus type 26 vector by which a prefusion-stabilized SARS-CoV-2 spike protein from the original Wuhan strain was expressed. TCRbeta CDR3 regions were sequenced with the immunoSEQ Assay. After extraction, genomic DNA underwent amplification by bias-controlled multiplex PCR, followed by high-throughput sequencing. The study's processing was this. To quantify the absolute abundance of each unique TCRbeta CDR3 region, sequences were collapsed and filtered. Usable DNA was measured by amplifying reference genes present in all nucleated cells, and TCRbeta template counts were normalized to that usable DNA to estimate T cell fraction. Repertoire TCRs were annotated as SARS-CoV-2-specific when V gene, CDR3 amino acid sequence and J gene were exactly matched to a known reactive TCR set. MIRA supplied the reference SARS-CoV-2 TCR set, which was filtered for enrichment in COVID-19-positive ImmuneCODE repertoires so that public or cross-reactive TCRs were removed. Using the MIRA antigens, annotated TCRs were further analysed by specific ORF or by position within an ORF. Breadth was defined as annotated unique rearrangements over total unique productive rearrangements; depth was the summed frequency of those rearrangements. TCR breadth was compared between groups using two-sided Wilcoxon rank-sum tests. Held by TCRdb, this immuneACCESS table contains in-frame sequences only and omits some clones. Under half of the omission traces to an unresolved V gene where checked; the cause of the rest is unknown. V and J calls and clone size are those listed in that table; D and trimming were worked out from the DNA. In this sample the table shows 350,000 to 500,000 clones, 89% of which occur a single time. Clones ranked in the top ten supply approximately 2.5% of the sample.

Concerning this clone itself: The antigen this receptor binds is unknown. Per-base quality was not reported, and no clone a single base away is much larger than it.

The cysteine opens and the phenylalanine closes a CDR3 of 15 amino acids. The kept DNA is CDR3 alone, 45 bases in frame from the first base. V is pared back by 1 base and J by 2 bases, with 12 bases lying between the germline termini. Per the germline V gene, SGHRS is the CDR1 and YFSETQ is the CDR2. The source of this sequence is a person between 18 and 65 years old who received the Ad26.COV2.S COVID-19 vaccine or a placebo. The chain is made from TRBV5-1 and TRBJ1-1; the D gene cannot be named for sure. The starting material was peripheral blood, obtained in a trial of Ad26.COV2.S vaccine versus placebo. DNA sequence: TGCGCCAGCAGCTTGTTTAACGGGTTTAACACTGAAGCTTTCTTT. This is translated as CASSLFNGFNTEAFF.